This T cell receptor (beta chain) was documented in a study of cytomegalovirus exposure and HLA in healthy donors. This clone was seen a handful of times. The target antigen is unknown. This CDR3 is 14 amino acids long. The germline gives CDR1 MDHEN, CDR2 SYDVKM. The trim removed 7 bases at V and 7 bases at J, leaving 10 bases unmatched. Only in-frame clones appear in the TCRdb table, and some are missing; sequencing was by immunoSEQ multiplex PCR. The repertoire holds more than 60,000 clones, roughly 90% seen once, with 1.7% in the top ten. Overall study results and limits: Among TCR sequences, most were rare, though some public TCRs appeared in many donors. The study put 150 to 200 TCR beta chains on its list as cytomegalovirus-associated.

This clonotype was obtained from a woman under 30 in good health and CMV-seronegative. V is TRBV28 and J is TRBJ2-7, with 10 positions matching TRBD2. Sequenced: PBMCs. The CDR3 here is CASIHSGRSREQYF. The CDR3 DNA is TGTGCCAGCATTCATAGCGGGAGGTCGCGGGAGCAGTACTTC.